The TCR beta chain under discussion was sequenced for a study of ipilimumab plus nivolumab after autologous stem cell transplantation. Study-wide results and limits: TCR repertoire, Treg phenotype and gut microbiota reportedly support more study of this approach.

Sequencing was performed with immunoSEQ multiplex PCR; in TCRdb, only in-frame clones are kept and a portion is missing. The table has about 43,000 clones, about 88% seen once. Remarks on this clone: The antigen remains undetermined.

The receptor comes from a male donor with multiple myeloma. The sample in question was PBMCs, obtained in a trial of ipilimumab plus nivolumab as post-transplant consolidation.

CDR3 protein: CASRGGANYGYTF. The CDR3 region has the DNA TGTGCCAGCAGAGGGGGCGCCAACTATGGCTACACCTTC. This rearrangement joins TRBV6-5 to TRBJ1-2; 7 bases fit TRBD1. Germline V CDR1 and CDR2: MNHEY, SVGAGI. V lost 6 bases to trimming and J lost 2 bases; unmatched junction nucleotides: 3. This CDR3 spans 13 amino acids.